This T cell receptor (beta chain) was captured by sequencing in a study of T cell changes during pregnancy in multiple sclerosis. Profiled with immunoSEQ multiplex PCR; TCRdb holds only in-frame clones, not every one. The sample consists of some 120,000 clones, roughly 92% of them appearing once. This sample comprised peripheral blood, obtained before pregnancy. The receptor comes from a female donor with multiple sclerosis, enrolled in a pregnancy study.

For the CDR3, the DNA is TGTGCCAGCAGCCCCCAGTGGACAGGGAACGGCTACACCTTC. It yields the protein CASSPQWTGNGYTF. The genes are TRBV11-2 and TRBJ1-2; 8 positions match TRBD1. Trimming cost V 5 bases and J 8 bases; bases outside gene matches: 10. There are 14 residues in the CDR3. The germline V gene encodes CDR1 SGHAT and CDR2 FQNNGV.